This T cell receptor (beta chain) was found in a study of cytomegalovirus exposure and HLA in healthy donors. A note on this clone: The target antigen is unknown.

The primer mix had 60 Vbeta and 13 Jbeta primers. Data came from immunoSEQ multiplex PCR; TCRdb stores just in-frame clones and leaves some out. This sample has about 120,000 clones; around 80% occur once, and the top ten carry around 15%. Whole-study results and caveats: Reportedly, a later analysis found an Asian-associated ancestry cluster had fewer N-insertions than the roughly 700-donor mean. Cytomegalovirus status was reportedly diagnosed by the classifier with high specificity and sensitivity.

Germline V lookup: CDR1 MNHNS, CDR2 SASEGT. The CDR3 has 15 amino acids. With 2 bases removed from V and 2 bases from J, the gap between germline ends came to 12 bases. The rearrangement joins TRBV6-1 to TRBJ2-5, with D possibly being TRBD2 (5 bases). Sequenced: PBMCs. This TCR was recovered from a man younger than 40 in good health and CMV-seropositive. The CDR3 is CASSEWRREQETQYF. CDR3 sequence (DNA): TGTGCCAGCAGTGAATGGAGGAGAGAACAAGAGACCCAGTACTTC.